The clone carrying this TCR beta chain was counted between two and nine times. This entry is derived from a study of CD8 T cells in ankylosing spondylitis. Trimming cost V 6 bases and J 4 bases; bases outside gene matches: 1. The CDR3 spans 15 residues. CDR1 is SGHAT and CDR2 is FQNNGV in the germline V gene. Via MiXCR, TCRdb re-called the 5' RACE reads, giving one row per CDR3 protein. The table records 180,000 or so distinct CDR3 sequences, under 14% of them present only once. Sequenced input: blood, either unsorted or a sorted T cell fraction (not recorded which). The V gene is TRBV11-2, the J gene TRBJ2-3; 16 bases agree with TRBD2. This clonotype was sampled from a male donor with ankylosing spondylitis or in good health (not recorded which). DNA of the CDR3: TGTGCCAGCAGGGGGACTAGCGGGGGGGCAGATACGCAGTATTTT. It translates to CASRGTSGGADTQYF. The complete variable domain, with remaining parts taken from reference TRBV11-2 and TRBJ2-3, reads EAGVAQSPRYKIIEKRQSVAFWCNPISGHATLYWYQQILGQGPKLLIQFQNNGVVDDSQLPKDRFSAERLKGVDSTLKIQPAKLEDSAVYLCASRGTSGGADTQYFGPGTRLTVL.